This T cell receptor beta chain is from a study of cytomegalovirus exposure and HLA in healthy donors. Notes on the study in general: Trimming of TCR beta V- and J-genes showed a link, identified in a later analysis, to a missense DCLRE1C variant.

The germline V gene encodes CDR1 SGHDN and CDR2 FVKESK. With V trimmed by 2 bases and J by 2 bases, 4 bases remained unmatched. The CDR3 has 15 residues. Notes on this clone: Its target is not known.

The PCR used 60 Vbeta and 13 Jbeta primers. The assay was immunoSEQ multiplex PCR, and TCRdb's table has in-frame clones only and misses some. This table holds approximately 100,000 clones, about 80% found once. Sequencing was performed on PBMCs. This chain joins TRBV14 and TRBJ2-5, with TRBD1 matching over 8 bases. The receptor was isolated from a female donor in good health and CMV-seropositive. For the CDR3, the DNA is TGTGCCAGCAGCCAAATCAGGGGGCCTCAAGAGACCCAGTACTTC. Translated, it gives CASSQIRGPQETQYF.